The source of this TCR beta chain is a study of identical twins. Findings of the study overall: For cord blood, abundant beta clonotypes had fewer insertions, unlike memory repertoires, which showed none. The analysis was cross-sectional rather than longitudinal within donors. Model-predicted out-of-frame TCR alpha sharing fell below observed values in monozygotic twins.

The CDR3 sequence is 11 residues long. V was clipped by 5 bases and J by 9 bases; unmatched bases: 4. Looked up from germline, CDR1 is MDHEN and CDR2 is SYDVKM. Unique molecular identifiers were present on the cDNA, which also gained a universal primer site by template switching. TCRdb re-derived calls from the 5' RACE reads in MiXCR, one entry per CDR3 protein. The sample gives 450,000 or so distinct CDR3 sequences, 15% to 20% of which show up once; around 10% is in the top ten. There are a few counts of this clonotype. Its target is unknown. The genes are TRBV28 and TRBJ2-7; 7 bases are a match to TRBD1. The source of this sequence is a man aged 50-60 years in good health. The sequencing input was naive T cells sorted from blood. In DNA form, the CDR3 reads TGTGCCAGCAGTGACAGGGTCCGGCAGTACTTC. This gives the protein CASSDRVRQYF.